The TCR beta chain under discussion was sequenced for a study of T cell repertoires in cytomegalovirus infection. Overall study: Both CMV infection and a matching HLA type were indicated by public TCR beta signatures. Regarding the study as a whole: HLA-C-restricted CMV-specific TCR beta clonotypes were dominant in the ex vivo response. Totalled public TCR beta family frequency picked out people who carried CMV plus the relevant HLA.

Unmatched junction bases numbered 6, after V lost 1 base and J lost 2 bases. The CDR3 has 16 amino acids. Germline V gives CDR1 SGHVS, CDR2 FQNEAQ. This clonotype was found many times. Antigen: not known. TCRdb passed the reads through MiXCR, listing each CDR3 protein once. The repertoire includes a few hundred thousand distinct CDR3 sequences, approximately 17% of them detected once, and 40% to 55% sits in the top ten. The rearrangement links TRBV7-8 to TRBJ2-7, with 9 bases fitting TRBD2. What was sequenced was CD8+ T cells from PBMCs. The receptor's source is a human donor in good health (CMV status not recorded). Some clones in this sample may be carry-over from other donors' samples. For the CDR3, the DNA is TGTGCCAGCAGCTTAGAGCTCGGCGGGGGGGCCTACGAGCAGTACTTC. This translates into CASSLELGGGAYEQYF.